These 6 T cell receptor beta chains share one sample of origin, sequenced in a study of T cell changes during pregnancy in multiple sclerosis. The table came from immunoSEQ multiplex PCR; TCRdb's copy has only in-frame clones and leaves some out. The sample comprises about 68,000 clones, 91% of which are singletons, and 0.65% to 1% rests with the top ten. The sequencing used peripheral blood, collected in the second trimester of pregnancy. The receptors shown here come from a female donor with multiple sclerosis, enrolled in a pregnancy study.

V is TRBV9 and J is TRBJ2-3; D possibly corresponds to TRBD2 (6 bases). Trimming took off 0 bases at V and 4 bases at J, with 18 bases between the two ends. CDR3 length equals 17 residues. Germline loops: CDR1 SGDLS, CDR2 YYNGEE. In nucleotides, the CDR3 is TGTGCCAGCAGCGTAGTGGGATTGCGGGGCGGGCCAGATACGCAGTATTTT. Amino acid sequence: CASSVVGLRGGPDTQYF.

The chain employs TRBV2 and TRBJ1-2; no clear D. The CDR3 has 11 amino acids. Trimming stripped 5 bases from V and 8 bases from J, with 9 bases between. From germline, CDR1 is SNHLY and CDR2 FYNNEI. The CDR3 is CASSQTRGYTF. The CDR3 region has the DNA TGTGCCAGCAGTCAGACTCGAGGCTACACCTTC. Full variable domain (outside the CDR3, taken from reference TRBV2 and TRBJ1-2): EPEVTQTPSHQVTQMGQEVILRCVPISNHLYFYWYRQILGQKVEFLVSFYNNEISEKSEIFDDQFSVERPDGSNFTLKIRSTKLEDSAMYFCASSQTRGYTFGSGTRLTVV.

The V call is TRBV5-4, the J call TRBJ1-1; the D gene is possibly TRBD1 (6 bases). CDR1 SGHNT and CDR2 YYREEE come from the germline V gene (reference sequence). This CDR3 has 15 amino acids. Trimming left V 0 bases short and J 3 bases short, with 12 bases between. The CDR3 sequence: CASSLVGAVDTEAFF. CDR3 DNA: TGTGCCAGCAGCTTGGTGGGGGCCGTAGACACTGAAGCTTTCTTT.

Remarks on this clone: One junction end disagrees with the germline gene, perhaps due to a read error. This chain uses TRBV7-7 with TRBJ2-1; TRBD2 is a possible D gene (7 bases). The CDR3 has 13 amino acids. Germline-derived CDR1 and CDR2 are SSHAT and FNYEAQ (reference sequence). This CDR3 reads CASSSRGGTEQFF. CDR3 nucleotide sequence: TGTGCTAGCAGCTCCCGCGGGGGCACTGAGCAGTTCTTC.

V and J are TRBV6-5 and TRBJ1-3; D unresolved. CDR1 is MNHEY and CDR2 is SVGAGI in the germline V gene. V was clipped by 6 bases and J by 8 bases, with 14 bases between them. CDR3 length: 13 residues. The CDR3 region is CASSRSGVDTIYF. The CDR3 DNA sequence: TGTGCCAGCAGCCGGAGCGGCGTCGACACCATATATTTT.

The rearrangement joins TRBV11-3 to TRBJ2-6, with no clear D. This CDR3 has 14 residues. V was cut by 4 bases and J by 1 base, with 5 bases left in between. Germline loops: CDR1 SGHNT, CDR2 YENEEA. The CDR3: CASSSGSGANVLTF. CDR3 nucleotides: TGTGCCAGCAGCTCCGGGTCTGGGGCCAACGTCCTGACTTTC.